Reported below is one T cell receptor (beta chain). Which antigen it targets is not known. There are no base qualities to consult, and no much larger clone falls within one base. The V end gives up 4 bases and the J end 8 bases, leaving 16 bases in the junction not matched to a gene. The CDR3 sequence holds 16 residues, the cysteine and phenylalanine included. Only CDR3 DNA remains: 48 bases, in frame from the first base. In the germline V gene, CDR1 corresponds to SGHRS and CDR2 to YFSETQ. TCRbeta CDR3 regions were amplified from genomic DNA by means of the immunoSEQ Assay, a bias-controlled multiplex PCR. The authors processed their data as follows. Within the assay, amplification of reference gene primers was used to estimate how many nucleated cells each sample contained. To quantify the absolute abundance of each unique TCRbeta CDR3 rearrangement, sequence reads were collapsed and filtered. For each sample, productive Simpson clonality was calculated as the square root of Simpson's diversity index across productive rearrangements. In its TCRdb copy, this immuneACCESS table keeps in-frame sequences only and misses some clones. Where compared with another copy, unresolved V genes explain less than half of these, and the others have no known cause. Clonal size and the V and J genes are those of that table, whereas D and trimming came from the DNA. The sample table shows under 350,000 clones, and roughly 90% are seen once. Around 2.6% of the sample is in the top ten clones.

Enrolling through a virtual design, the prospective study's participants ranged in age from roughly 18 to 95 years and lived across roughly 23 United States geographic areas. Cohort assignment in the prospective study relied on participant-reported clinical history from a screening survey and a study questionnaire. ImmuneRACE Cohort 3 recovered participants were defined by two consecutive negative NP/OP PCR tests, healthcare professional clearance, or symptom resolution. In the prospective study, whole blood, serum and a nasopharyngeal or oropharyngeal swab were collected from each participant by mobile phlebotomists. Prospective study participants could optionally give additional blood draws and questionnaires over a roughly 2-month period. Before DNA extraction, prospective study blood samples were shipped either frozen or at room temperature. The data are from a study of blood T cell repertoires in COVID-19 (dated by TCRdb to the early 2020s). Concerning the study at large: Samples covering the acute and convalescent phases of COVID-19 were provided by collaborators in the United States, Italy and Spain. The material from the prospective study consisted of cDNA or gDNA derived from T cells, B-cell-depleted T cells, or PBMCs. Subjects who had been exposed to COVID-19, were actively infected with it, or had recovered from it provided the deeply sampled blood TCRbeta repertoires that made up the dataset. The repertoires were released in a freely available public database meant as a resource for research on the immune response to SARS-CoV-2. Samples were obtained from the ongoing ImmuneRACE study (first 160 participants) and from 950 to 1,500 subjects provided by 6 global collaborators. Sample metadata almost always included a de-identified subject ID, COVID-19 status, age in years and sex. Where available, HLA class I and class II types were taken from metadata supplied by the sample provider and were not determined by assay-based typing.

General findings and caveats noted by the study authors: How much clinical and demographic metadata was included differed by source and by participant, and the metadata was provided uncurated.

The material sequenced was PBMCs or T cells enriched from blood (not recorded which). The chain links TRBV5-1 with TRBJ1-2; a stretch of 8 junction bases matches TRBD1. This sequence was found in a man in his fifties or sixties who had recovered from COVID-19. CDR3 protein: CASSTSRGQGRNGYTF. The nucleotide sequence is given as TGCGCCAGCAGCACCTCCCGCGGACAGGGAAGAAACGGCTACACCTTC.